One sample yielded the 5 T cell receptor beta chains listed below, sequenced in a study of regulatory T cells in long-lasting Graves disease. Researchers made TCR beta libraries by using iRepertoire HTBI primers and running Arm-PCR on CDR3 regions. Each CDR3 protein is one row after TCRdb ran MiXCR on the multiplex PCR reads. The data show hundreds of thousands of distinct CDR3 sequences, roughly 15% seen once. The time point here: newly diagnosed GD, antithyroid drugs for less than 3 months. The authors made the TCR library using RNA they extracted from PBMCs. This sample was shared with a second study, whose subject was T cells in Graves' hyperthyroidism and ophthalmopathy.

The specimen was peripheral blood mononuclear cells (PBMCs), collected at new diagnosis, from a patient treated with antithyroid drugs. The receptors were gathered from a woman aged 25 to 45 with Graves disease.

This clonotype was detected ten times or more. The chain has TRBV7-3 and TRBJ2-1, with 8 bases fitting TRBD2. The CDR3 covers 14 residues. V was pared by 2 bases and J by 6 bases, with 3 bases of the junction left unmatched. Per germline, CDR1 SGHTA and CDR2 FQGTGA. CDR3 sequence (DNA): TGTGCCAGCAGCTTACCCACTAGCGGCAATGAGCAGTTCTTC. Protein: CASSLPTSGNEQFF.

This clonotype was seen repeatedly, ten times or more. The rearrangement uses TRBV29-1 and TRBJ2-5; maybe TRBD2 (6 bases). This CDR3 region has 14 residues. Deletions cut 6 bases from V and 2 bases from J, with 16 bases between. Germline V gene sequence: CDR1 SQVTM, CDR2 ANQGSEA. The CDR3 region is CSVHPGVNQETQYF. The CDR3 coding sequence is TGCAGCGTCCATCCGGGGGTCAATCAAGAGACCCAGTACTTC.

This clonotype was recorded a few times. The chain carries TRBV12-3 or TRBV12-4 and TRBJ1-1, with TRBD1 identical over 11 bases. This CDR3 region has 15 residues. V trimming: 6 bases; J trimming: 3 bases; junction bases outside the gene matches: 6. This CDR3 is CASSRGDRGDTEAFF. For the CDR3, the DNA is TGTGCCAGCAGCCGAGGGGACAGGGGGGACACTGAAGCTTTCTTT.

As concerns this clonotype: A much larger clone lies a single base off, so this may be a read error. The rearrangement joins TRBV28 to TRBJ2-3; 11 nucleotides align to TRBD2. Germline V gene data show CDR1 as MDHEN and CDR2 as SYDVKM. This CDR3 is built from 15 residues. The CDR3 is CASPGGLAGTNTQYF. DNA of the CDR3: TGTGCCAGCCCCGGAGGACTAGCGGGCACAAATACGCAGTATTTT. Based on the CDR3 plus reference TRBV28 and TRBJ2-3, the full variable domain is DVKVTQSSRYLVKRTGEKVFLECVQDMDHENMFWYRQDPGLGLRLIYFSYDVKMKEKGDIPEGYSVSREKKERFSLILESASTNQTSMYLCASPGGLAGTNTQYFGPGTRLTVL.

This clonotype was counted ten times or more. The chain uses TRBV4-2 and TRBJ2-1; TRBD2 agrees at 8 bases. V shed 4 bases and J 2 bases; nucleotides not matched to a gene: 7. This CDR3 has 16 amino acids. CDR1 LGHNA and CDR2 YNFKEQ come from the germline V gene. CDR3 bases: TGTGCCAGCAGCCTCACAGCGGGAGAGACCTACAATGAGCAGTTCTTC. As protein: CASSLTAGETYNEQFF.